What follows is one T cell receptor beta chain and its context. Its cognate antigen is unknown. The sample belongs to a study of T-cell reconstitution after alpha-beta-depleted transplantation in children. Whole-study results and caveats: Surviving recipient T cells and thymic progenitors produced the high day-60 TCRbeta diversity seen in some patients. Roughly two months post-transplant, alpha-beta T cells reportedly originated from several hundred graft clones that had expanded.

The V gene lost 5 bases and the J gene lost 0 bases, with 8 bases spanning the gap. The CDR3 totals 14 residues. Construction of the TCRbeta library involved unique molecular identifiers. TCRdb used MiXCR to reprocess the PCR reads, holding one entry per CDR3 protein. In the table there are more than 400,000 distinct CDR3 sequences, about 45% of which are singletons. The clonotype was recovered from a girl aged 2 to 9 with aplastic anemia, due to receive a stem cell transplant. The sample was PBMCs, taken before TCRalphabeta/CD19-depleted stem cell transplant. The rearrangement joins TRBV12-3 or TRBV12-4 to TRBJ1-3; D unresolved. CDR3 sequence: CASSLHYSGNTIYF. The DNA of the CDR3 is TGTGCCAGCAGTCTACACTACTCTGGAAACACCATATATTTT.